This entry is about one T cell receptor (beta chain). The sample originates from a study of shared T cell receptors in the human thymus. Only in-frame clones appear in the TCRdb table, and some are missing; sequencing was by immunoSEQ multiplex PCR. The sample includes 450,000 to 650,000 clones, more than 75% of them seen just once. Germline V gene sequence: CDR1 MNHNY, CDR2 SVGAGI (reference sequence). This CDR3 spans 15 amino acids. V lost 8 bases to trimming and J lost 2 bases, with 18 bases between them. The sample was also reused in another study, on human thymus T cells. As that report states: Corrective heart surgery yielded the resections from which the thymus tissue came.

The receptor was derived from a boy under two years old with a congenital heart defect. Material for sequencing was thymocytes. The gene calls are TRBV6-6 and TRBJ1-1, with D possibly being TRBD1 (6 bases). The CDR3 region has the DNA TGTGCCAGCTTGTTACAGGGCCTTTTCAACACTGAAGCTTTCTTT. Its translation: CASLLQGLFNTEAFF.